These 2 T cell receptor beta chains were sequenced from one sample in a study of blood T cell repertoires in COVID-19 (TCRdb year 2020). Preparation of the library involved the immunoSEQ multiplex PCR assay. As stored in TCRdb, this immuneACCESS dataset retains in-frame rearrangements with V and J assigned. A fraction of the clones does not appear; measured against another copy, unresolved V genes explain less than half of the discrepancy, and the remainder lacks a known reason. This sample comprises 150,000 to 200,000 clones, 85% to 90% of them detected only once. Over 3.5% of the sample belongs to the ten largest clones. Sequenced input: peripheral blood. These receptors all stem from a young man with active or convalescent COVID-19.

The chain recombines TRBV11-2 with TRBJ2-7; possibly TRBD1 for D (6 bases). The V and J ends lost 5 bases and 4 bases respectively, with 18 bases between them. The germline gives CDR1 SGHAT, CDR2 FQNNGV. This CDR3 spans 15 amino acids. Here the CDR3 DNA reads TGTGCCAGCAGCCGTAACAGGGAAATCCCATACGAGCAGTACTTC. It encodes CASSRNREIPYEQYF. Full variable domain (outside the CDR3, taken from reference TRBV11-2 and TRBJ2-7): EAGVAQSPRYKIIEKRQSVAFWCNPISGHATLYWYQQILGQGPKLLIQFQNNGVVDDSQLPKDRFSAERLKGVDSTLKIQPAKLEDSAVYLCASSRNREIPYEQYFGPGTRLTVT.

This sequence joins TRBV5-1 and TRBJ1-2, with TRBD1 as a possible D gene (5 bases). CDR1 and CDR2 (germline): SGHRS, YFSETQ. This CDR3 is built from 12 residues. V lost 7 bases, J lost 2 bases, and 9 bases lay in between. CDR3 in amino acids: CASGEGNYGYTF. The CDR3 bases are TGCGCCAGCGGGGAGGGGAACTATGGCTACACCTTC.